The sequence of this TCR beta chain was determined in a study of T-cell reconstitution after alpha-beta-depleted transplantation in children. Study-level findings and limits: About two months after transplant, alpha-beta T cells reportedly came from several hundred expanded graft clones. When one year had passed after transplant, most T-cell counts and diversity came from newly produced T cells. Diversity of TCRbeta at day 60 was high in some patients, arising from surviving recipient T cells and thymic progenitors.

The TCRbeta library incorporated unique molecular identifiers. Using its own MiXCR run on the PCR reads, TCRdb lists one record per CDR3 protein. The sample has fewer than 700,000 distinct CDR3 sequences; approximately 13% are singletons. This clonotype has only a few counts. The target antigen is unknown. Trimming removed 3 bases from V and 7 bases from J; junction bases left unmatched: 8. The CDR3 consists of 15 residues. The germline V gene has CDR1 SEHNR and CDR2 FQNEAQ (reference sequence). The source material was PBMCs, mostly from graft donor cells, sampled 360 days after TCRalphabeta/CD19-depleted stem cell transplant. This chain uses TRBV7-9 with TRBJ2-2; 7 bases line up with TRBD2. The receptor comes from a male patient younger than 18 who had a stem cell transplant for acute myeloid leukemia, so the T cells may come from the graft donor. CDR3: CASSFPSGRLGELFF. CDR3 coding DNA: TGTGCCAGCAGCTTCCCTAGCGGTCGACTCGGGGAGCTGTTTTTT.